The source of this TCR beta chain is a study of human T cells and chemical hapten exposure. With respect to this clonotype: One base away lies a much larger clone, so this may be a sequencing read error.

Trimming took 8 bases from V and 8 from J, leaving 12 bases between them. Germline CDR1 and CDR2: SGHVS and FNYEAQ. The CDR3 is 11 residues long. The sample's time point: patch test 2, 6 weeks after DPC sensitization. As to treatment: therapeutic diphenylcyclopropenone sensitization with weekly scalp DPC. Using its own MiXCR run on the RACE reads, TCRdb lists one record per CDR3 protein. Of 65,000 to 95,000 distinct CDR3 sequences in the sample, less than 8.5% were seen once. The gene calls are TRBV7-6 and TRBJ1-1, with a weak D call TRBD1 (6 bases). This clonotype was sampled from a woman aged 25 to 39 with alopecia areata. Some clones in this sample may be carry-over from other donors' samples. The sample consisted of whole blood, taken in connection with sensitization to the hapten diphenylcyclopropenone (DPC). CDR3 loop: CASLSRGEAFF. CDR3 DNA: TGTGCCAGCCTCTCGAGGGGGGAAGCTTTCTTT.